These 22 T cell receptor beta chains share one sample of origin, sequenced in a study of graft-versus-host responses after intestinal transplantation. These receptors' targets are unknown. Some clones are missing from TCRdb's copy, which holds only in-frame ones; the method was immunoSEQ multiplex PCR. The sample lists over 45,000 clones, about 89% occurring once. Here the sequenced sample was unstimulated CD4+ T cells sorted from spleen or lymph node cells, taken before transplant. The receptors derive from a human donor who was the organ donor for an intestinal transplant.

The chain links TRBV5-6 to TRBJ2-2, with 7 bases identical to TRBD1. Germline-derived CDR1 and CDR2 are SGHDT and YYEEEE. The CDR3 spans 17 residues. The ends lost 1 base at V and 1 base at J; junction bases unmatched: 7. CDR3 in DNA: TGTGCCAGCAGCTTGAATCGTCAGGGGGTGAACACCGGGGAGCTGTTTTTT. Encoded protein: CASSLNRQGVNTGELFF.

For the CDR3, the DNA is TGTGCCAGCAGTCCCCCCCGCTACAATGAGCAGTTCTTC. Translation gives CASSPPRYNEQFF. The rearrangement uses TRBV6-5 and TRBJ2-1; D call uncertain. The CDR3 is made up of 13 amino acids. Germline loops: CDR1 MNHEY, CDR2 SVGAGI. Trimming took 5 bases from V and 3 from J, leaving 8 bases between them.

The rearrangement uses TRBV28 and TRBJ1-5; 8 bases map to TRBD1. With 5 bases clipped from V and 5 bases from J, the junction kept 11 bases outside the gene matches. The CDR3 extends over 16 amino acids. The germline V gene has CDR1 MDHEN and CDR2 SYDVKM. The CDR3 loop reads CASSPGRGQGYQPQHF. The CDR3 nucleotides are TGTGCCAGCAGTCCAGGCCGCGGACAGGGCTATCAGCCCCAGCATTTT.

The chain has TRBV6-1 and TRBJ1-5, with D tentatively TRBD1 (5 bases). The germline V gene encodes CDR1 MNHNS and CDR2 SASEGT. V was clipped by 1 base and J by 2 bases, with 9 bases between them. The CDR3 runs 15 residues. The CDR3 DNA sequence: TGTGCCAGCAGTGAAGGTTTACAGGGCAATCAGCCCCAGCATTTT. It translates to CASSEGLQGNQPQHF.

The V call is TRBV28, the J call TRBJ2-7, with a possible D match to TRBD1 (5 bases). CDR3 length equals 14 residues. V shed 5 bases and J shed 4 bases, with 15 bases lying between them. CDR1 is MDHEN, CDR2 SYDVKM, per germline. The CDR3 region is CASSPPTVPYEQYF. The DNA of the CDR3 is TGTGCCAGCAGTCCCCCGACAGTTCCTTACGAGCAGTACTTC.

The chain is built from TRBV28 and TRBJ1-1; D gene unclear. Trimming took off 3 bases at V and 13 bases at J, with 18 bases between the two ends. Germline lookup yields CDR1 MDHEN and CDR2 SYDVKM. CDR3 size: 13 residues. CDR3 amino acids: CASSLLSREIVFF. CDR3 coding DNA: TGTGCCAGCAGTTTGTTATCAAGGGAGATTGTTTTCTTT.

The rearrangement links TRBV2 to TRBJ1-1; 12 positions match TRBD1. V shed 6 bases, J shed 6 bases, and the junction held 8 bases outside the gene matches. Germline V CDR1 and CDR2: SNHLY, FYNNEI. The CDR3 length is 15 residues. CDR3 sequence (DNA): TGTGCCAGCAGACGATCCGGGACAGGGGGCTCTGAAGCTTTCTTT. As protein: CASRRSGTGGSEAFF.

The V gene is TRBV28, the J gene TRBJ2-1, with a weak D call TRBD2 (5 bases). Germline CDR1 reads MDHEN; CDR2 reads SYDVKM. V was trimmed by 6 bases and J by 0 bases, leaving 12 bases between them. The CDR3 totals 15 residues. The chain's CDR3 is CASSWSGGSYNEQFF. CDR3 bases: TGTGCCAGCAGCTGGAGCGGAGGCTCCTACAATGAGCAGTTCTTC.

This chain connects TRBV5-1 to TRBJ2-2, with D unclear. V gave up 2 bases and J gave up 1 base, with 9 bases separating them. The CDR3 runs to 15 residues. The germline gives CDR1 SGHRS, CDR2 YFSETQ. The CDR3 sequence: CASSFFELNTGELFF. As DNA, the CDR3 is TGCGCCAGCAGCTTTTTTGAGCTGAACACCGGGGAGCTGTTTTTT.

The rearrangement joins TRBV28 to TRBJ2-7; TRBD2 might be the D (5 bases). The DNA matches TRBJ2-5 better at its end, which makes the J call doubtful. The length of the CDR3 is 15 residues. CDR1 MDHEN and CDR2 SYDVKM come from the germline V gene. In nucleotides, the CDR3 is TGTGCCAGCAGGTCCTCGGAAGGTACGGGGGAGACCCAGTACTTC. Protein: CASRSSEGTGETQYF.

The count of this clone is one. The rearrangement links TRBV25-1 to TRBJ1-4; no definite D call. Per germline, CDR1 MGHDK and CDR2 SYGVNS. V shed 6 bases and J shed 3 bases, with 11 bases lying between them. The CDR3 totals 14 residues. The CDR3 protein is CASSSGFANEKLFF. In DNA form, the CDR3 reads TGTGCCAGCAGCTCAGGTTTCGCTAATGAAAAACTGTTTTTT. The whole variable domain, filled in from reference TRBV25-1 and TRBJ1-4, reads EADIYQTPRYLVIGTGKKITLECSQTMGHDKMYWYQQDPGMELHLIHYSYGVNSTEKGDLSSESTVSRIRTEHFPLTLESARPSHTSQYLCASSSGFANEKLFFGSGTQLSVL.

V usage is TRBV30 and J usage is TRBJ2-7; 8 bases are shared with TRBD1. The V segment lost 2 bases and the J segment 1 base; nucleotides outside the gene matches: 1. CDR1 and CDR2 from the germline V gene are GTSNPN and SVGIG (reference sequence). The CDR3 is 13 amino acids. The CDR3 bases are TGTGCCTGGAGTAGACAGGGGTCCTACGAGCAGTACTTC. It codes for CAWSRQGSYEQYF.

The genes are TRBV19 and TRBJ1-2; maybe TRBD1 (5 bases). CDR1 is LNHDA, CDR2 SQIVND, per germline (reference sequence). The CDR3 contains 11 residues. Trimming left V 6 bases short and J 8 bases short, with 10 bases between. The CDR3 DNA is TGTGCCAGTAGGGGGCCCGACGGCTACACCTTC. Translation gives CASRGPDGYTF. The full variable domain, completed using reference TRBV19 and TRBJ1-2, is DGGITQSPKYLFRKEGQNVTLSCEQNLNHDAMYWYRQDPGQGLRLIYYSQIVNDFQKGDIAEGYSVSREKKESFPLTVTSAQKNPTAFYLCASRGPDGYTFGSGTRLTVV.

V and J are TRBV30 and TRBJ1-2, with D maybe TRBD1 (5 bases). The V end was cut by 4 bases, the J end by 7 bases, with 22 bases between. This CDR3 comprises 15 residues. Germline lookup yields CDR1 GTSNPN and CDR2 SVGIG (reference sequence). CDR3 protein: CAWKGSEAMVGGYTF. CDR3 coding DNA: TGTGCCTGGAAGGGGTCAGAGGCCATGGTAGGTGGCTACACCTTC.

The rearrangement uses TRBV5-4 and TRBJ2-5, with D possibly TRBD1 on 5 matching bases. The CDR3 is 15 amino acids. Trimming pared 1 base from V and 2 bases from J, leaving 12 bases between. Per the germline V gene, CDR1 is SGHNT and CDR2 is YYREEE (reference sequence). The CDR3 loop reads CASSLKGRLQETQYF. In nucleotides, the CDR3 is TGTGCCAGCAGCTTGAAGGGGCGGCTACAAGAGACCCAGTACTTC.

The chain carries TRBV25-1 and TRBJ1-1, with 10 bases lining up with TRBD1. V trimming: 5 bases; J trimming: 6 bases; junction bases outside the gene matches: 6. This CDR3 comprises 14 residues. Germline V gene sequence: CDR1 MGHDK, CDR2 SYGVNS. The CDR3 spells CASSLTGGAAEAFF. The CDR3 bases are TGTGCCAGCAGTCTGACAGGGGGCGCGGCTGAAGCTTTCTTT.

The chain combines TRBV21-1 with TRBJ2-7; TRBD1, the D gene given by the table, was not confirmed from the DNA. TRBV21-1 represents a pseudogene. CDR3 length: 17 residues. The CDR3 spells CASSKDMRQGNNYEQYF. The CDR3 nucleotides are TGTGCCAGCAGCAAAGATATGAGACAGGGGAATAACTACGAGCAGTACTTC.

V usage is TRBV19 and J usage is TRBJ1-3; D is possibly TRBD1 (6 bases). The germline gives CDR1 LNHDA, CDR2 SQIVND (reference sequence). The length of the CDR3 is 15 residues. The germline V and J ends were trimmed by 7 bases and 3 bases, with 16 bases remaining between them. CDR3 nucleotide sequence: TGTGCCAGTACCGGACAGCCGCCCGTTGGAAACACCATATATTTT. It translates to CASTGQPPVGNTIYF.

The chain joins TRBV9 to TRBJ2-1; 11 bases fit TRBD2. This CDR3 region has 16 residues. Germline V lookup: CDR1 SGDLS, CDR2 YYNGEE. Trimming took 4 bases from V and 4 from J; bases not matched to a gene: 7. The CDR3 protein is CASSFEGLAAYNEQFF. The CDR3 DNA sequence: TGTGCCAGCAGCTTCGAGGGACTAGCGGCTTACAATGAGCAGTTCTTC.

The chain has TRBV6-5 and TRBJ1-1; D call uncertain. Germline V CDR1 and CDR2: MNHEY, SVGAGI. Between the trimmed V and J ends, which lost 8 bases and 0 bases, there was a span of 13 bases. This CDR3 spans 14 amino acids. CDR3 protein: CASSAAPMNTEAFF. CDR3 DNA sequence: TGTGCCAGCTCCGCGGCACCCATGAACACTGAAGCTTTCTTT.

This clone turned up a few times. The chain has TRBV4-3 and TRBJ2-1, with D maybe TRBD2 (6 bases). V lost 1 base to trimming and J lost 2 bases, with 12 bases between them. Germline CDR1 reads LGHNA; CDR2 reads YSLEER. This CDR3 region has 16 residues. The CDR3: CASSQGARGTYNEQFF. For the CDR3, the DNA is TGCGCCAGCAGCCAAGGGGCGCGGGGTACCTACAATGAGCAGTTCTTC.

The chain recombines TRBV6-1 with TRBJ2-1; TRBD2 matches at 10 bases. J lost 0 bases, V lost 7 bases, and 3 bases had no gene match. The CDR3 is made up of 15 amino acids. Germline V gives CDR1 MNHNS, CDR2 SASEGT. CDR3 sequence (DNA): TGTGCCAGCATACTAGCGGGGAGCTCCTACAATGAGCAGTTCTTC. Amino acids: CASILAGSSYNEQFF.